What follows describes a single T cell receptor (beta chain). These data are taken from a study of blood T cell repertoires in COVID-19. Authors' processing steps: Amplifying reference gene primers gave estimates of nucleated cell counts. Only in-frame clones appear in the TCRdb table, and some are missing; sequencing was by immunoSEQ multiplex PCR. V and J calls and clone size are as listed in that table; D and trimming were resolved from the DNA. This repertoire shows about 320,000 clones, around 89% found once; its top ten account for 1.5% to 2%. The CDR3 loop spans 15 amino acids. Trimming cost V 0 bases and J 0 bases, with 9 bases left between them.

The chain combines TRBV23-1 with TRBJ2-7; D is possibly TRBD2 (5 bases). TRBV23-1 is annotated as an ORF whose role is uncertain. Material: peripheral blood. This TCR came from a woman younger than 45 with COVID-19, enrolled during active disease. The CDR3 region is CASSQSRGRSYEQYV. The CDR3 DNA follows: TGCGCCAGCAGTCAATCACGGGGTCGCTCCTACGAGCAGTACGTC.